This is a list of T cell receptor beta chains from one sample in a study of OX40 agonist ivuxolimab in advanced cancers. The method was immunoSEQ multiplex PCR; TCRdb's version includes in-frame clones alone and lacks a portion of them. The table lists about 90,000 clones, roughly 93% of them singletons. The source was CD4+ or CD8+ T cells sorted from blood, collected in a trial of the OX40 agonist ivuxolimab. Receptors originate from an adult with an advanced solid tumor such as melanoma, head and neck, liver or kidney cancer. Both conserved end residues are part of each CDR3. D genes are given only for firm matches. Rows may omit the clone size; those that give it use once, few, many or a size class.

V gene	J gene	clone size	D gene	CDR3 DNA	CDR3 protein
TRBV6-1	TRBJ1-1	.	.	TGTGCCAGCAGCTCCAGGAGAGCTTTCTTT	CASSSRRAFF
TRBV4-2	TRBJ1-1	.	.	TGTGCCAGCAGCCTTGATAACAGGATGAACACTGAAGCTTTCTTT	CASSLDNRMNTEAFF
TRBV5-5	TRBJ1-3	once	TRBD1	TGTGCCAGCAGCGCGGACAGGGCCAGCTCTGGAAACACCATATATTTT	CASSADRASSGNTIYF
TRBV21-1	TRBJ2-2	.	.	TGTGCCAGCAGCAAACCCAGGGACAGGGAACCCGGGGAGCTGTTTTTT	CASSKPRDREPGELFF
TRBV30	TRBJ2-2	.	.	TGTGCCTGGAGTGTACCTGGGAACACCGGGGAGCTGTTTTTT	CAWSVPGNTGELFF
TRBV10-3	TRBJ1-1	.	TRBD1	TGTGCCAGCAGGGGGCTCGTCACTGAAGCTTTCTTT	CASRGLVTEAFF
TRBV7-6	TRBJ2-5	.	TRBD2	TGTGCCAGCAGCTTAGTGCCTAGCGGGAGTGCGACCCAGTACTTC	CASSLVPSGSATQYF
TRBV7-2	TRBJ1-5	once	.	TGTGCCAGCAGCTTATCTCCGCGTCGCAATCAGCCCCAGCATTTT	CASSLSPRRNQPQHF
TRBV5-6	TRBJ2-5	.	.	TGTGCCAGCAGCTTGTTAGGCCGGGGATCAAAGCAAGGGGCCCAGTACTTC	CASSLLGRGSKQGAQYF
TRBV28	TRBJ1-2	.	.	TGTGCCAGCAGACCCTCCGGGGACTATGGCTACACCTTC	CASRPSGDYGYTF
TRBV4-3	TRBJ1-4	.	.	TGCGCCAGCAGCCAACGCGCCGTCAGGGTTGCTAATGAAAAACTGTTTTTT	CASSQRAVRVANEKLFF
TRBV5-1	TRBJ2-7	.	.	TGCGCCAGCAGTTCAGGAGGGTTCGCCGAGCAGTACTTC	CASSSGGFAEQYF
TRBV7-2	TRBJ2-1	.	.	TGTGCCAGCAGCTTAAAGAAGTCCGCAGCGAAGCAGTTCTTC	CASSLKKSAAKQFF
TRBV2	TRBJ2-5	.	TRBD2	TGTGCCAGCCGCGGGGGGTGGGAGACCCAGTACTTC	CASRGGWETQYF